The source of this TCR beta chain is a study of T cells in Graves' hyperthyroidism and ophthalmopathy. TCR beta CDR3 sequences were amplified from RNA transcripts. In the first-round RT-PCR of the TCR CDR3, the HTBI primer set was used. TCRdb re-derived calls from the multiplex PCR reads in MiXCR, one entry per CDR3 protein. Of around 300,000 distinct CDR3 sequences listed, nearly 15% were seen once; the top ten hold 30% to 35%. The CDR3 is 14 amino acids. The ends were cut back, 6 bases at V and 6 bases at J, with 16 bases in the middle. Germline lookup yields CDR1 MDHEN and CDR2 SYDVKM. This clonotype has a count of ten or more.

The sample taken for sequencing was blood. The chain couples TRBV28 to TRBJ2-3; a possible D gene is TRBD1 (5 bases). The sequence derives from a woman in her fifties or sixties with Graves' hyperthyroidism that later progressed to Graves' ophthalmopathy. The CDR3 nucleotides are TGTGCCAGCAGCACACGTAAGGGGAAGGATACGCAGTATTTT. This codes for CASSTRKGKDTQYF. Drawing the rest from reference TRBV28 and TRBJ2-3, the complete variable domain is DVKVTQSSRYLVKRTGEKVFLECVQDMDHENMFWYRQDPGLGLRLIYFSYDVKMKEKGDIPEGYSVSREKKERFSLILESASTNQTSMYLCASSTRKGKDTQYFGPGTRLTVL.